This entry lists 23 T cell receptor beta chains sequenced from one sample in a study of control samples from healthy donors and cancer patients. Sequencing used immunoSEQ multiplex PCR; TCRdb keeps in-frame clones, though not all of them. The data hold about 86,000 clones, with approximately 93% observed a single time. The sequenced sample consisted of blood. Receptors were obtained from a woman aged 25 to 39 in good health.

The chain combines TRBV5-1 with TRBJ1-6; 9 bases map to TRBD1. CDR1 SGHRS and CDR2 YFSETQ come from the germline V gene. Trimming at V came to 4 bases and at J to 8 bases, leaving 4 bases not matched to a gene. The length of the CDR3 is 14 residues. In DNA, the CDR3 is TGCGCCAGCAGCCAGGGACAGGGAGATTCACCCCTCCACTTT. It translates to CASSQGQGDSPLHF.

This chain joins TRBV27 and TRBJ2-4; TRBD1 agrees at 9 bases. Trimming removed 6 bases from V and 6 bases from J; junction bases left unmatched: 0. The CDR3 has 12 residues. In germline, CDR1 is MNHEY, CDR2 SMNVEV (reference sequence). The CDR3 nucleotides read TGTGCCAGCAGGGGACAGGGAAACATTCAGTACTTC. Translation gives CASRGQGNIQYF.

This chain connects TRBV21-1 to TRBJ1-5; TRBD1, the table's D call, was not compared with the DNA. TRBV21-1 is labeled a pseudogene. This CDR3 comprises 15 residues. This chain's CDR3 is CASSNDDRATQPQHF. DNA for the CDR3: TGTGCCAGCAGCAATGACGACAGGGCTACTCAGCCCCAGCATTTT.

The chain recombines TRBV6-5 with TRBJ1-6; D not certain. The V end was cut by 0 bases, the J end by 15 bases, with 21 bases between. Germline CDR1 and CDR2: MNHEY and SVGAGI. The length of the CDR3 is 16 residues. The CDR3 spells CASSYSPPGLGFNLHF. In DNA form, the CDR3 reads TGTGCCAGCAGTTACTCTCCTCCGGGGTTGGGATTTAACCTCCACTTT.

The V gene is TRBV5-6, the J gene TRBJ2-7, with TRBD2 matching over 7 bases. With V trimmed by 5 bases and J by 4 bases, 12 bases remained unmatched. The CDR3 runs 15 residues. Germline CDR1 and CDR2: SGHDT and YYEEEE. The CDR3 sequence is CASRHNTGGLYEQYF. The CDR3 DNA sequence: TGTGCCAGCAGGCATAATACGGGGGGTTTGTACGAGCAGTACTTC.

J is TRBJ1-3 and V is TRBV6-5, with unresolved D. CDR1 MNHEY and CDR2 SVGAGI come from the germline V gene. The CDR3 is 14 residues long. Trimming removed 6 bases at V and 4 bases at J, with 13 bases between. The CDR3 DNA reads TGTGCCAGCAGGCGTGGGGATCCCGGAAACACCATATATTTT. It yields the protein CASRRGDPGNTIYF.

The chain combines TRBV30 with TRBJ1-6; a weak D match, TRBD1 (6 bases). There are 11 residues in the CDR3. Deletions cut 7 bases from V and 9 bases from J, with 10 bases between. Germline V gene sequence: CDR1 GTSNPN, CDR2 SVGIG (reference sequence). CDR3 in DNA: TGTGCCTTGGGAGGGGGTTCACCCCTCCACTTT. Its translation is CALGGGSPLHF.

The chain combines TRBV27 with TRBJ2-1; 13 bases line up with TRBD2. Per the germline V gene, CDR1 is MNHEY and CDR2 is SMNVEV (reference sequence). The CDR3 runs 21 residues. Germline trimming cut 4 bases from V and 2 bases from J; bases unmatched to any gene: 17. CDR3 residues: CASSSDPFWTSGSLTYNEQFF. The CDR3 nucleotides read TGTGCCAGCAGTTCTGACCCTTTCTGGACTAGCGGGAGCTTGACCTACAATGAGCAGTTCTTC.

This clone was found once. The chain uses TRBV18 and TRBJ2-1, with D maybe TRBD1 (6 bases). The CDR3 length is 15 residues. Looked up from germline, CDR1 is KGHSH and CDR2 is LQKENI. V was trimmed by 4 bases and J by 4 bases, leaving 14 bases between them. CDR3 protein: CASSLDRALYNEQFF. CDR3 in DNA: TGTGCCAGCTCACTGGACAGAGCCTTGTACAATGAGCAGTTCTTC.

This chain joins TRBV6-5 and TRBJ2-7, with 7 bases lining up with TRBD2. The V segment lost 11 bases and the J segment 6 bases; nucleotides outside the gene matches: 16. CDR3 length: 14 residues. Germline-derived CDR1 and CDR2 are MNHEY and SVGAGI. CDR3 in amino acids: CAAGLPGGGGEQYF. The CDR3, as DNA: TGTGCCGCAGGGCTACCAGGCGGGGGTGGCGAGCAGTACTTC.

The chain recombines TRBV12-5 with TRBJ2-1; TRBD2 agrees at 9 bases. In germline, CDR1 is LGHNT, CDR2 FRNRAP. The CDR3 is made up of 16 amino acids. Unmatched junction bases numbered 15, after V lost 0 bases and J lost 15 bases. The CDR3 region has the DNA TGTGCTAGTGGTTTGGTACCTTCGGCTAGCGGGATTAAGGTGTTCTTC. Its protein product is CASGLVPSASGIKVFF.

The chain has TRBV10-3 and TRBJ1-1; D might be TRBD1 (5 bases). CDR1 ENHRY and CDR2 SYGVKD come from the germline V gene. V lost 6 bases and J lost 1, with 9 bases in between. There are 13 residues in the CDR3. As DNA, the CDR3 is TGTGCCATCAGCTACGACAGGAACACTGAAGCTTTCTTT. Translated, it gives CAISYDRNTEAFF.

The chain has TRBV6-5 and TRBJ1-6; perhaps TRBD1 as D (6 bases). Between the trimmed V and J ends, which lost 6 bases and 4 bases, there was a span of 10 bases. Germline-derived CDR1 and CDR2 are MNHEY and SVGAGI. There are 14 residues in the CDR3. CDR3 protein: CASRVGQYNSPLHF. The CDR3 nucleotides read TGTGCCAGCAGGGTTGGACAGTATAATTCACCCCTCCACTTT.

The CDR3 region has the DNA TGCGCCAGCAGTGATGACAGCAAGCACCTAGCCAAAAACATTCAGTACTTC. Protein: CASSDDSKHLAKNIQYF. J is TRBJ2-4 and V is TRBV10-1; D is possibly TRBD1 (5 bases). V was cut by 3 bases and J by 0 bases, with 15 bases left in between. In germline, CDR1 is WNHNN, CDR2 SYGVQD (reference sequence). The CDR3 spans 17 residues.

The chain employs TRBV27 and TRBJ2-7; 7 bases align to TRBD1. The V gene end was trimmed by 5 bases and the J gene end by 3 bases; junction bases not matched to a gene: 7. CDR3 size: 14 residues. The germline gives CDR1 MNHEY, CDR2 SMNVEV (reference sequence). As DNA, the CDR3 is TGTGCCAGCAGTCACCGGGACAGATTCTACGAGCAGTACTTC. Protein: CASSHRDRFYEQYF.

This sequence joins TRBV5-1 and TRBJ1-4; tentatively, D is TRBD1 (6 bases). Germline CDR1 is SGHRS and CDR2 is YFSETQ. The CDR3 is 14 residues long. V was pared by 0 bases and J by 6 bases, with 9 bases between. The chain's CDR3 is CASSLAGAYEKLFF. CDR3 DNA: TGCGCCAGCAGCTTGGCAGGGGCATATGAAAAACTGTTTTTT.

V usage is TRBV9 and J usage is TRBJ2-3; 13 bases map to TRBD2. After removal of 2 bases from V and 5 bases from J, the junction contained 8 bases not matched to a gene. CDR1 and CDR2 (germline): SGDLS, YYNGEE. The CDR3 covers 17 residues. The DNA for the CDR3 is TGTGCCAGCAGCGTTACTAGCGGGGGGGCCTTACTAGATACGCAGTATTTT. Translation: CASSVTSGGALLDTQYF.

The V gene is TRBV7-3, the J gene TRBJ2-5; tentative D call: TRBD2 (5 bases). This CDR3 has 13 amino acids. Germline CDR1 reads SGHTA; CDR2 reads FQGTGA. V was shortened by 5 bases and J by 7 bases, with 14 bases between the two germline ends. The DNA of the CDR3 is TGTGCCAGCAGCCGTTCGACCGAGGGGACCCAGTACTTC. This translates into CASSRSTEGTQYF.

CDR3 residues: CASSPIPQYF. Here the CDR3 DNA reads TGTGCCAGCAGTCCGATCCCCCAGTATTTT. The chain uses TRBV3-1 (or the pseudogene TRBV3-2) and TRBJ2-3; D gene uncertain. The CDR3 extends over 10 amino acids. The germline CDR1 and CDR2 sequences are LGHDT and YNNKEL (reference sequence). Trimming shortened V by 6 bases and J by 12 bases, and 10 bases separated the two germline ends.

The V and J genes are TRBV28 and TRBJ1-5; D is uncertain. The ends were cut back, 5 bases at V and 3 bases at J, with 11 bases in the middle. The CDR3 extends over 14 amino acids. Germline V gene sequence: CDR1 MDHEN, CDR2 SYDVKM. The chain's CDR3 is CASSVVGDNQPQHF. DNA of the CDR3: TGTGCCAGCAGTGTCGTCGGGGACAATCAGCCCCAGCATTTT.

This chain joins TRBV2 and TRBJ2-3, with TRBD1 as a possible D gene (5 bases). Trimming left V 3 bases short and J 0 bases short, with 10 bases between. The CDR3 is 15 residues long. Germline CDR1 is SNHLY and CDR2 is FYNNEI. Written as DNA, the CDR3 is TGTGCCAGCAGTGAGGACAAAATTAGCACAGATACGCAGTATTTT. It encodes CASSEDKISTDTQYF.

J is TRBJ2-6 and V is TRBV2, with TRBD1 identical over 7 bases. The CDR3 extends over 13 amino acids. V was pared by 9 bases and J by 4 bases, with 3 bases of the junction left unmatched. Germline CDR1 reads SNHLY; CDR2 reads FYNNEI. The CDR3 protein is CASPGQGANVLTF. Written as DNA, the CDR3 is TGTGCCAGTCCGGGACAGGGGGCCAACGTCCTGACTTTC.

The rearrangement uses TRBV30 and TRBJ1-2; D call uncertain. The CDR3 totals 14 residues. The germline gives CDR1 GTSNPN, CDR2 SVGIG (reference sequence). With 5 bases removed from V and 2 bases from J, the gap between germline ends came to 15 bases. The CDR3 sequence: CAWEATWRNYGYTF. DNA of the CDR3: TGTGCCTGGGAAGCAACATGGAGAAACTATGGCTACACCTTC.